One sample yielded the 20 T cell receptor beta chains listed below, sequenced in a study of T cells in Graves' hyperthyroidism and ophthalmopathy. From RNA transcripts, TCR beta CDR3 regions were amplified. Carried out on the TCR CDR3, a first-round RT-PCR used the HTBI primer set. TCRdb re-called the multiplex PCR reads with MiXCR, one entry per CDR3 protein. The sample shows fewer than 650,000 distinct CDR3 sequences, about 14% of them seen only once. The specimen was blood. These TCRs come from a woman aged 40-49 years with Graves' hyperthyroidism.

The CDR3 DNA sequence: TGCAGTGCTAGAGTCGCAGGGCAGGGGCTCAATCAGCCCCAGCATTTT. The encoded protein is CSARVAGQGLNQPQHF. The V call is TRBV20-1, the J call TRBJ1-5; D is possibly TRBD1 (6 bases). Germline V lookup: CDR1 DFQATT, CDR2 SNEGSKA (reference sequence). The length of the CDR3 is 16 residues. V lost 1 base and J lost 3, with 16 bases in between.

This clonotype was detected many times. The V and J genes are TRBV7-2 and TRBJ2-7, with 9 bases identical to TRBD2. V dropped 8 bases and J dropped 6; count of bases not matched to a gene: 8. Germline CDR1 reads SGHTA; CDR2 reads FQGNSA. The length of the CDR3 is 13 residues. DNA of the CDR3: TGTGCCAGCGCGCGGGAGGGCCAGGGCGAGCAGTACTTC. It is translated as CASAREGQGEQYF.

This clonotype was observed a handful of times. The chain recombines TRBV4-1 with TRBJ2-3; D is unresolved. Germline loops: CDR1 MGHRA, CDR2 YSYEKL. This CDR3 spans 16 amino acids. The V end was cut by 1 base, the J end by 1 base, with 12 bases between. The CDR3 DNA reads as TGCGCCAGCAGCCAAGGGGAATTCCGTGGCACAGATACGCAGTATTTT. It is translated as CASSQGEFRGTDTQYF.

The chain combines TRBV20-1 with TRBJ2-1; 12 bases map to TRBD1. The CDR3 runs to 19 residues. V lost 4 bases, J lost 5 bases, and 18 bases stayed unmatched. In germline, CDR1 is DFQATT, CDR2 SNEGSKA (reference sequence). The CDR3 DNA reads as TGCAGTGCTATCCGCGGGACAGGGGGCCTAGGAGGTCGAAACAATGAGCAGTTCTTC. Amino acid sequence: CSAIRGTGGLGGRNNEQFF.

In this sample, this clonotype turned up many times. The genes are TRBV12-3 or TRBV12-4 and TRBJ2-1; D call uncertain. V was shortened by 1 base and J by 10 bases, with 8 bases between the two germline ends. CDR3 size: 12 residues. The CDR3: CASSLGLREQFF. CDR3 nucleotide sequence: TGTGCCAGCAGTTTAGGGCTGAGGGAGCAGTTCTTC.

The chain carries TRBV6-2 or TRBV6-3 and TRBJ1-5; TRBD1 matches 7 bases. The germline V gene encodes CDR1 MNHEY and CDR2 SVGEGT. V dropped 5 bases and J dropped 6; count of bases not matched to a gene: 1. This CDR3 contains 12 residues. The CDR3 bases are TGTGCCAGCAGTGACAGGGTTCAGCCCCAGCATTTT. Residues: CASSDRVQPQHF.

This clonotype occurred a few times. The CDR3 loop reads CASSFSGGPSTDTQYF. CDR3 DNA: TGTGCCAGCAGTTTCAGCGGGGGCCCTAGCACAGATACGCAGTATTTT. The chain has TRBV6-1 and TRBJ2-3; 8 bases are a match to TRBD2. This CDR3 region has 16 residues. Germline V gene data show CDR1 as MNHNS and CDR2 as SASEGT. Trimming took 5 bases from V and 0 from J; bases not matched to a gene: 7.

The chain has TRBV9 and TRBJ2-1; tentative D call: TRBD2 (6 bases). Germline V gene lookup returns CDR1 SGDLS and CDR2 YYNGEE. V gave up 3 bases and J gave up 9 bases, with 19 bases separating them. The CDR3 has 15 amino acids. The CDR3 here is CASSGAGGEGGEQFF. The CDR3 DNA sequence: TGTGCCAGCAGCGGGGCCGGGGGAGAAGGAGGTGAGCAGTTCTTC.

The table lists this clonotype with many counts. The genes are TRBV28 and TRBJ2-1, with TRBD1 identical over 7 bases. V trimming: 4 bases; J trimming: 7 bases; junction bases outside the gene matches: 10. The V gene's germline CDR1 is MDHEN and CDR2 SYDVKM. The CDR3 covers 15 residues. Here the CDR3 DNA reads TGTGCCAGCAGTTCCCCGGACAGGTTAGGGAATGAGCAGTTCTTC. Its protein is CASSSPDRLGNEQFF.

A few counts support this clonotype. The gene calls are TRBV12-3 or TRBV12-4 and TRBJ1-2; no definite D call. V was trimmed by 2 bases and J by 2 bases, leaving 9 bases between them. The CDR3 spans 14 residues. For the CDR3, the DNA is TGTGCCAGCAGTTTAATGGGATTGAACTATGGCTACACCTTC. Translating gives CASSLMGLNYGYTF.

This clonotype appeared many times. The chain couples TRBV10-3 to TRBJ2-7; no clear D. This CDR3 spans 12 amino acids. The germline CDR1 and CDR2 sequences are ENHRY and SYGVKD. The V end lost 0 bases, the J end lost 4 bases, and 4 bases lay between the germline ends. The CDR3 nucleotides read TGTGCCATCAGTGAGTCTAAGTACGAGCAGTACTTC. Residues: CAISESKYEQYF.

Ten or more counts support this clonotype. Compared with germline, one end of the junction differs, possibly owing to a read error. The chain recombines TRBV7-7 with TRBJ2-5, with TRBD2 matching over 10 bases. CDR1 is SSHAT and CDR2 is FNYEAQ in the germline V gene (reference sequence). This CDR3 region has 15 residues. CDR3 bases: TGTGCTAGCAGCTTAGCGGGAGGATCGGTAGAGACCCAGTACTTC. The encoded protein is CASSLAGGSVETQYF.

This clonotype was found many times. This chain joins TRBV20-1 and TRBJ2-3; no definite D call. The CDR3 sequence is 11 residues long. The germline V and J ends were trimmed by 0 bases and 5 bases, with 3 bases remaining between them. Germline V CDR1 and CDR2: DFQATT, SNEGSKA (reference sequence). This CDR3 is CSARDRDTQYF. The CDR3 coding sequence is TGCAGTGCTAGAGACAGAGATACGCAGTATTTT.

The V and J genes are TRBV4-2 and TRBJ2-2; 9 nucleotides line up with TRBD2. The CDR3 is 18 amino acids. CDR1 and CDR2 (germline): LGHNA, YNFKEQ. The junction had 14 bases not matched to a gene; V was cut back by 4 bases and J by 5 bases. The CDR3 sequence: CASSREPSGNLDTGELFF. As DNA, the CDR3 is TGTGCCAGCAGCCGTGAACCTAGCGGGAATTTGGATACCGGGGAGCTGTTTTTT.

Many counts were recorded for this clonotype. The chain employs TRBV20-1 and TRBJ2-7; 9 bases are shared with TRBD1. The CDR3 length is 14 residues. The germline CDR1 and CDR2 sequences are DFQATT and SNEGSKA (reference sequence). Trimming at V came to 6 bases and at J to 4 bases, leaving 10 bases not matched to a gene. CDR3 loop: CSAEGGQGLYEQYF. The CDR3 region has the DNA TGCAGTGCGGAGGGGGGACAGGGTTTATACGAGCAGTACTTC.

J is TRBJ2-7 and V is TRBV5-1; D might be TRBD1 (5 bases). Germline V gives CDR1 SGHRS, CDR2 YFSETQ. CDR3 size: 13 residues. Trimming stripped 3 bases from V and 2 bases from J, with 9 bases between. DNA of the CDR3: TGCGCCAGCAGCTCGACAGTCACCTACGAGCAGTACTTC. This encodes CASSSTVTYEQYF.

This clonotype was recorded only once. V and J are TRBV30 and TRBJ2-3; D could derive from TRBD1 or TRBD2 (6 bases each). Germline V gene sequence: CDR1 GTSNPN, CDR2 SVGIG (reference sequence). The V end lost 0 bases, the J end lost 8 bases, and 15 bases lay between the germline ends. This CDR3 region has 14 residues. CDR3 nucleotides: TGTGCCTGGAGTGTAGGGGGGATTGAGGTTACGCAGTATTTT. This gives the protein CAWSVGGIEVTQYF.

This clonotype was picked up many times. The gene calls are TRBV12-3 or TRBV12-4 and TRBJ1-1; D call uncertain. Trimming removed 6 bases from V and 10 bases from J, with 24 bases in between. The CDR3 consists of 15 residues. The CDR3 DNA is TGTGCCAGCAGGGAGGGTGGTGGGCCTGACCCAGGAGCTTTCTTT. Protein sequence: CASREGGGPDPGAFF.

The genes are TRBV6-1 and TRBJ2-3; D is undetermined. Trimming pared 8 bases from V and 0 bases from J, leaving 18 bases between. CDR1 is MNHNS, CDR2 SASEGT, per germline. The CDR3 is 16 amino acids. The CDR3 region is CASLPSDGSSTDTQYF. CDR3 sequence (DNA): TGTGCCAGCCTCCCCTCTGACGGATCTAGCACAGATACGCAGTATTTT.

This clonotype was detected a few times. The V call is TRBV5-5, the J call TRBJ1-5; D is possibly TRBD1 (6 bases). Deletions cut 1 base from V and 0 bases from J, with 8 bases between. The CDR3 totals 15 residues. Germline values: CDR1 SGHKS, CDR2 YYEKEE (reference sequence). The CDR3 loop is CASSLNRDSNQPQHF. CDR3 bases: TGTGCCAGCAGCTTGAACAGGGATAGCAATCAGCCCCAGCATTTT.